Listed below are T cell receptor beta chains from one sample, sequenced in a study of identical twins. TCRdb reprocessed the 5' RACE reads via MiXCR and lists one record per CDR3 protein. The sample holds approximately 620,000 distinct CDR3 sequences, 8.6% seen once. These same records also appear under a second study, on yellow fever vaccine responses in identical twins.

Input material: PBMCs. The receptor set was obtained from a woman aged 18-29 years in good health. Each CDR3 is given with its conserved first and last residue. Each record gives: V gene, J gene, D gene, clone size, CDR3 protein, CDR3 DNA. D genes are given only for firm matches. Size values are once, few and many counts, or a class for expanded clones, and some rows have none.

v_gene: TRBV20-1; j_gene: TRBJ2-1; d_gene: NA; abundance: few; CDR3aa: CSARDSASRGWEQFF; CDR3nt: TGCAGTGCTAGAGATTCGGCTAGCCGGGGGTGGGAGCAGTTCTTC
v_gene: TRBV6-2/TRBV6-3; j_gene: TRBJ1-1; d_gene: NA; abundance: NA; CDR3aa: CASSYGQGWNTEAFF; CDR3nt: TGTGCCAGCAGTTACGGGCAGGGGTGGAACACTGAAGCTTTCTTT
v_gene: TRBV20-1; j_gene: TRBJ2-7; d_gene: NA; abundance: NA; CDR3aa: CSVQTSYEQYF; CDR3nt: TGCAGTGTTCAGACTAGCTACGAGCAGTACTTC
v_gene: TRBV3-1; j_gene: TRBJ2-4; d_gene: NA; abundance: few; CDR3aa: CASSQAAVQNIQYF; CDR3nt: TGTGCCAGCAGCCAAGCCGCGGTCCAAAACATTCAGTACTTC
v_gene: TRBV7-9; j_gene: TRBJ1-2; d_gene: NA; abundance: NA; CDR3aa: CASSSWTVTLSNYGYTF; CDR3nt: TGTGCCAGCAGCTCCTGGACAGTTACTCTTTCTAATTATGGCTACACCTTC
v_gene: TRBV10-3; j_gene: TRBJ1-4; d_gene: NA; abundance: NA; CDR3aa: CAISESLGTNEKLFF; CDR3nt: TGTGCCATCAGTGAGTCTTTGGGAACTAATGAAAAACTGTTTTTT
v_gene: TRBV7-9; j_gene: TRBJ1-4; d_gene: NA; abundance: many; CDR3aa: CASSLVPTSTNEKLFF; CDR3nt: TGTGCCAGCAGCTTAGTGCCCACTTCAACTAATGAAAAACTGTTTTTT
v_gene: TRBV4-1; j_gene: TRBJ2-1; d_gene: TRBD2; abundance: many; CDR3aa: CASSPQLAVRGNEQFF; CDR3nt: TGCGCCAGCAGCCCTCAACTAGCGGTCCGGGGCAATGAGCAGTTCTTC
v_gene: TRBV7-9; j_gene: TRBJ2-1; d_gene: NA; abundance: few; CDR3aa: CASSLARGRDRDEQFF; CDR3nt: TGTGCCAGCAGCTTAGCGAGGGGCAGGGATCGGGATGAGCAGTTCTTC
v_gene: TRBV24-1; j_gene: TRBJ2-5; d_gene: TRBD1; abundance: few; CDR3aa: CATSDTSSRGHGQETQYF; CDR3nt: TGTGCCACCAGTGATACTTCCTCCAGGGGGCATGGTCAAGAGACCCAGTACTTC
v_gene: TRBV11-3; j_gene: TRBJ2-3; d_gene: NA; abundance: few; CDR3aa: CASSTDISSTDTQYF; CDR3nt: TGTGCCAGCAGCACGGACATTTCTAGCACAGATACGCAGTATTTT
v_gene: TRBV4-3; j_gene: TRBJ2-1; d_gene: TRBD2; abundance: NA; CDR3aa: CASSQETSGNWNEQFF; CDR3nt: TGCGCCAGCAGCCAAGAAACTAGCGGGAATTGGAATGAGCAGTTCTTC
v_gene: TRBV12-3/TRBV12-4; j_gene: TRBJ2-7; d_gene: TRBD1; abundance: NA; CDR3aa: CASSTGQGLPYEQYF; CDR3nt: TGTGCCAGCAGTACGGGACAGGGGTTACCCTACGAGCAGTACTTC
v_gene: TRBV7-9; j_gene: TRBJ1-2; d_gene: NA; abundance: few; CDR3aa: CASSLALLNYGYTF; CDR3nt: TGTGCCAGCAGCTTGGCGTTACTAAACTATGGCTACACCTTC
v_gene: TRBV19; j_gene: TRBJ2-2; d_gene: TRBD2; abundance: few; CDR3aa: CASSASGASGELFF; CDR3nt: TGTGCCAGTAGTGCCAGCGGGGCTAGCGGGGAGCTGTTTTTT
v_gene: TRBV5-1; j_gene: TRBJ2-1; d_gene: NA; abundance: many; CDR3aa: CASSLGDVDEQFF; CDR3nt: TGCGCCAGCAGCTTGGGGGATGTTGATGAGCAGTTCTTC
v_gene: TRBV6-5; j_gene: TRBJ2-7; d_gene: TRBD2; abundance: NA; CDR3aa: CASSYRRGSSYEQYF; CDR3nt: TGTGCCAGCAGTTACAGGCGGGGGAGCTCCTACGAGCAGTACTTC
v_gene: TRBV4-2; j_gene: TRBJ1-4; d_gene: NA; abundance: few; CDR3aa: CASSQDGQVEKLFF; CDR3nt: TGTGCCAGCAGCCAAGATGGCCAGGTGGAAAAACTGTTTTTT
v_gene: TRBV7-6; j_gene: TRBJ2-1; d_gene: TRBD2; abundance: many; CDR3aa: CASSLEPSGYNEQFF; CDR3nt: TGTGCCAGCAGCTTGGAGCCTAGCGGTTACAATGAGCAGTTCTTC
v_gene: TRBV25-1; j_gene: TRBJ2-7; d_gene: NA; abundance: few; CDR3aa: CASGHGIQYF; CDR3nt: TGTGCCAGCGGTCATGGGATTCAGTACTTC
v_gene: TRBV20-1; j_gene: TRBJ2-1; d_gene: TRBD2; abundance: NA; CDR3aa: CSARDPAGGALLMSNEQFF; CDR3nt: TGCAGTGCTAGAGATCCGGCGGGAGGGGCTCTATTGATGTCCAATGAGCAGTTCTTC
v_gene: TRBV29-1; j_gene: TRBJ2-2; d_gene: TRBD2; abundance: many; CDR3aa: CSVSLPAASGRVNTGELFF; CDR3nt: TGCAGCGTTTCCCTTCCGGCGGCTAGCGGGAGGGTGAACACCGGGGAGCTGTTTTTT
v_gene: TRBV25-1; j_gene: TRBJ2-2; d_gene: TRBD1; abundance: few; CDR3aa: CASSELGGGTGELFF; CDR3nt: TGTGCCAGCAGTGAACTAGGGGGCGGCACCGGGGAGCTGTTTTTT
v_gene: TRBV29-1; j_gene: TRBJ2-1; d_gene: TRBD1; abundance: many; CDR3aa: CSVVGTGALNEQFF; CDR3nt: TGCAGCGTTGTTGGGACAGGGGCCCTCAATGAGCAGTTCTTC
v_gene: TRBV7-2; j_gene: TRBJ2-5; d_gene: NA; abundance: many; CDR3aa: CASSLDDDQETQYF; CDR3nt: TGTGCCAGCAGCTTAGATGACGATCAAGAGACCCAGTACTTC
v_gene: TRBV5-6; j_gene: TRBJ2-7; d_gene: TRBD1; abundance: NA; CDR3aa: CASSSPTDRVGSYEQYF; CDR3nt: TGTGCCAGCAGCTCCCCTACCGACAGGGTGGGGTCCTACGAGCAGTACTTC
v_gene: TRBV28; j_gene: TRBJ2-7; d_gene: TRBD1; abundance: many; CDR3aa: CASSDITGGPNSYEQYF; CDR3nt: TGTGCCAGCAGCGATATCACAGGGGGTCCCAACTCCTACGAGCAGTACTTC
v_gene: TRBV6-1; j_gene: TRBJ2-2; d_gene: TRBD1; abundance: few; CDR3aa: CASKRTGGSNTGELFF; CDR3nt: TGTGCCAGCAAGAGGACAGGGGGTTCGAACACCGGGGAGCTGTTTTTT
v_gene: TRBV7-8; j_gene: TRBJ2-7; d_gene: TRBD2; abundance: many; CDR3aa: CASSVGLAESYEQYF; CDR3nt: TGTGCCAGCAGCGTGGGACTAGCGGAATCCTACGAGCAGTACTTC
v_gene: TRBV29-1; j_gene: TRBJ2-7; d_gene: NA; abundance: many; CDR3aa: CSVETDYEQYF; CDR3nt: TGCAGCGTTGAAACTGACTACGAGCAGTACTTC
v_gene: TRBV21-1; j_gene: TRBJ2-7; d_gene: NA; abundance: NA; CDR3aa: CASSKDPFAGLVTYEQYF; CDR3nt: TGTGCCAGCAGCAAAGACCCTTTTGCGGGGTTGGTGACCTACGAGCAGTACTTC
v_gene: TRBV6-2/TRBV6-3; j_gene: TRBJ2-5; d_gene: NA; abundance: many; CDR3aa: CASSRSGQETQYF; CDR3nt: TGTGCCAGCAGCCGTAGCGGCCAAGAGACCCAGTACTTC
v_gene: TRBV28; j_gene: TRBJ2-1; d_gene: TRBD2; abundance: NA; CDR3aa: CASIEGASGGSYNEQFF; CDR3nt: TGTGCCAGCATCGAAGGGGCCAGCGGGGGTTCCTACAATGAGCAGTTCTTC
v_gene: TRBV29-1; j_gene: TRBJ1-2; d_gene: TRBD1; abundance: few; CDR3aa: CSVEDGTVEGYTF; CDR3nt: TGCAGCGTTGAAGATGGGACAGTTGAAGGCTACACCTTC
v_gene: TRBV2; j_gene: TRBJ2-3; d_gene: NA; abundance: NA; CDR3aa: CASSDRGVTDTQYF; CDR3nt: TGTGCCAGCAGTGACAGGGGGGTCACAGATACGCAGTATTTT
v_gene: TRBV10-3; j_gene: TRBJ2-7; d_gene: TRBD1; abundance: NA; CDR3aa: CASALQGATYEQYF; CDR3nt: TGTGCCAGTGCACTTCAGGGGGCAACCTACGAGCAGTACTTC
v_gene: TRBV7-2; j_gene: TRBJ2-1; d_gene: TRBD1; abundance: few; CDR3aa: CASSSGQFNEQFF; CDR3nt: TGTGCCAGCAGCTCGGGACAGTTCAATGAGCAGTTCTTC
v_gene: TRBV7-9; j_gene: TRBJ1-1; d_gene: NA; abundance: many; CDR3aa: CASSFGSLPRVETEAFF; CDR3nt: TGTGCCAGCAGCTTCGGGAGCTTACCCAGGGTGGAGACTGAAGCTTTCTTT
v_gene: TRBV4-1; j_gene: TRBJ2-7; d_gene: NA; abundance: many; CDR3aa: CASSQISSSGYEQYF; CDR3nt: NA
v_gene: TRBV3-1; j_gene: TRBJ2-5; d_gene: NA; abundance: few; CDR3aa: CASSQWQGETQYF; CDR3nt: TGTGCCAGCAGCCAATGGCAAGGGGAGACCCAGTACTTC
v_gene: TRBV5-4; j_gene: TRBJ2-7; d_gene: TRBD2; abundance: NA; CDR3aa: CASSLGAGSTYEQYF; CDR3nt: TGTGCCAGCAGCTTGGGAGCGGGGAGCACCTACGAGCAGTACTTC